The rows below give T cell receptor beta chains drawn from one sample of a study of blood T cell repertoires in COVID-19. Assay used: immunoSEQ multiplex PCR; TCRdb lists only in-frame clones, some missing. Among a few hundred thousand clones listed, approximately 91% were seen once. Sequenced: peripheral blood. All receptors derive from a woman aged 25 to 39 with COVID-19, enrolled during active disease. The CDR3 runs from the conserved cysteine through the conserved F or W. D genes are given only for firm matches. Expanded clones are given a class, and other clones once, few, many or no size at all.

clone_size j_call d_call v_call cdr3_aa cdr3_nt
. TRBJ2-7 TRBD1 TRBV29-1 CSVTPGQVNYEQYF TGCAGCGTTACCCCGGGACAGGTAAACTACGAGCAGTACTTC
. TRBJ2-2 TRBD2 TRBV5-4 CASSFPGTSGSGTGELFF TGTGCCAGCAGCTTTCCCGGGACTAGCGGGAGCGGGACCGGGGAGCTGTTTTTT
. TRBJ1-2 TRBD1 TRBV6-5 CASSYGTGGTGYTF TGTGCCAGCAGTTACGGGACAGGGGGCACTGGCTACACCTTC
few TRBJ2-7 . TRBV29-1 CSVAAGYEQYF TGCAGCGTTGCCGCCGGCTACGAGCAGTACTTC
. TRBJ1-3 . TRBV6-5 CASSKGGTTIYF TGTGCCAGCAGTAAGGGGGGGACCACCATATATTTT
. TRBJ2-7 TRBD2 TRBV7-9 CASSLEMTSGAYEQYF TGTGCCAGCAGCTTAGAAATGACTAGCGGCGCCTACGAGCAGTACTTC
. TRBJ1-5 . TRBV23-1 CASTRYSNQPQHF TGCGCCAGCACTAGATATAGCAATCAGCCCCAGCATTTT
. TRBJ2-7 . TRBV19 CASSPWGGDYEQYF TGTGCCAGTAGTCCCTGGGGCGGGGACTACGAGCAGTACTTC
. TRBJ1-6 TRBD1 TRBV7-2 CASSPGTAGNSPLHF TGTGCCAGCAGCCCAGGGACAGCTGGGAATTCACCCCTCCACTTT
. TRBJ2-1 TRBD2 TRBV3-1/TRBV3-2 CASSQLAGGSYNEQFF TGTGCCAGCAGCCAACTAGCGGGAGGCTCCTACAATGAGCAGTTCTTC
. TRBJ2-5 . TRBV5-4 CASSPTAGTAVQETQYF TGTGCCAGCAGCCCGACCGCGGGGACAGCCGTTCAAGAGACCCAGTACTTC
. TRBJ1-5 . TRBV28 CASSSLGGQPQHF TGTGCCAGCAGTTCCCTGGGGGGTCAGCCCCAGCATTTT
. TRBJ1-2 . TRBV19 CASSTSGTLNYGYTF TGTGCCAGTAGTACGTCGGGGACACTGAACTATGGCTACACCTTC
. TRBJ2-2 TRBD2 TRBV27 CASSNSGSWTGELFF TGTGCCAGCAGCAACAGCGGGAGTTGGACCGGGGAGCTGTTTTTT
. TRBJ2-5 . TRBV6-5 CASSYQEIETQYF TGTGCCAGCAGTTATCAGGAAATAGAGACCCAGTACTTC
. TRBJ2-1 TRBD1 TRBV24-1 CATSVRTGGNEQFF TGTGCCACCAGTGTGAGGACAGGGGGCAATGAGCAGTTCTTC
. TRBJ1-1 . TRBV27 CASRNTGSAEAFF TGTGCCAGCAGGAACACAGGGTCGGCTGAAGCTTTCTTT
once TRBJ2-7 . TRBV5-1 CASTPGGSPYEQYF TGCGCCAGCACCCCAGGGGGGTCACCCTACGAGCAGTACTTC
once TRBJ2-7 TRBD1 TRBV20-1 CSASAGTGGADKYF TGCAGTGCTAGTGCCGGGACAGGGGGCGCGGATAAGTACTTC
. TRBJ2-3 . TRBV3-1/TRBV3-2 CASSPSGRADTQYF TGTGCCAGCAGCCCCTCCGGGAGAGCAGATACGCAGTATTTT
. TRBJ1-3 . TRBV2 CASSVHLSSGNTIYF TGTGCCAGCAGTGTCCACTTGAGCTCTGGAAACACCATATATTTT
few TRBJ1-6 . TRBV6-5 CASNRVPGNSPLHF TGTGCCAGCAACCGAGTTCCGGGGAATTCACCCCTCCACTTT
. TRBJ1-5 TRBD1 TRBV19 CASSIGGGQGESWNQPQHF TGTGCCAGTAGTATAGGGGGGGGACAGGGCGAATCCTGGAATCAGCCCCAGCATTTT
. TRBJ1-3 TRBD1 TRBV30 CAWTQGASGNTIYF TGTGCCTGGACTCAGGGGGCGAGTGGAAACACCATATATTTT
. TRBJ1-5 . TRBV6-5 CASSTDSNQPQHF TGTGCCAGCAGCACAGATAGCAATCAGCCCCAGCATTTT
once TRBJ1-1 . TRBV10-3 CAISASGNTEAFF TGTGCCATCAGTGCTAGCGGAAACACTGAAGCTTTCTTT
. TRBJ1-5 . TRBV18 CASSPFLRQPQHF TGTGCCAGCTCACCATTTCTCCGTCAGCCCCAGCATTTT
. TRBJ1-3 TRBD1 TRBV5-1 CASSPRIQGENTIYF TGCGCCAGCAGCCCACGAATACAGGGGGAAAACACCATATATTTT
. TRBJ2-2 . TRBV2 CASSESRPNTGELFF TGTGCCAGCAGTGAATCTAGGCCGAACACCGGGGAGCTGTTTTTT
. TRBJ2-7 TRBD1 TRBV10-1 CASRRGQGVYEQYF TGCGCCAGCAGGAGGGGACAGGGAGTTTACGAGCAGTACTTC
. TRBJ2-7 . TRBV30 CAWSRPGIYEQYF TGTGCCTGGAGTAGACCAGGGATCTACGAGCAGTACTTC
. TRBJ2-1 . TRBV5-6 CASSFGNNEQFF TGTGCCAGCAGCTTCGGGAACAATGAGCAGTTCTTC
. TRBJ2-1 . TRBV7-9 CASSLATGLKFF TGTGCCAGCAGCCTCGCGACGGGGTTAAAGTTCTTC
. TRBJ2-5 TRBD1 TRBV6-5 CASTLGQTQETQYF TGTGCCAGCACCCTGGGACAGACTCAAGAGACCCAGTACTTC
. TRBJ2-1 TRBD2 TRBV6-5 CASRQPSGRSNEQFF TGTGCCAGCAGACAACCTAGCGGGAGGAGCAATGAGCAGTTCTTC
once TRBJ2-1 TRBD2 TRBV5-4 CASSSGLAGVSEQFF TGTGCCAGCAGCTCGGGACTAGCGGGAGTGTCTGAGCAGTTCTTC
. TRBJ2-1 . TRBV7-2 CASSARREPYNEQFF TGTGCCAGCAGCGCACGCCGGGAGCCTTACAATGAGCAGTTCTTC
. TRBJ1-2 TRBD1 TRBV3-1/TRBV3-2 CASSQDRAQGGYTF TGTGCCAGCAGCCAGGACAGGGCCCAGGGGGGCTACACCTTC
. TRBJ2-7 . TRBV7-9 CASSLVDHRGKQYF TGTGCCAGCAGCTTAGTTGACCACCGAGGGAAGCAGTACTTC
. TRBJ1-4 . TRBV28 CASSLSRGLVEKLFF TGTGCCAGCAGTTTAAGCAGGGGTTTAGTGGAAAAACTGTTTTTT
. TRBJ2-5 . TRBV5-1 CASSLTQSSQETQYF TGCGCCAGCAGCTTAACACAAAGTTCACAAGAGACCCAGTACTTC
. TRBJ2-5 TRBD1 TRBV5-8 CASTQGARGETQYF TGTGCCAGCACCCAGGGGGCTCGGGGAGAGACCCAGTACTTC
. TRBJ2-7 . TRBV28 CASSSRAQGYEQYF TGTGCCAGCAGTTCCCGGGCCCAGGGCTACGAGCAGTACTTC
. TRBJ2-2 . TRBV3-1/TRBV3-2 CASSQVVGGNTGELFF TGTGCCAGCAGCCAAGTGGTCGGGGGGAACACCGGGGAGCTGTTTTTT
. TRBJ2-7 . TRBV7-3 CASSSQYPGGFDYEQYF TGTGCCAGCAGCTCTCAGTACCCTGGAGGATTCGACTACGAGCAGTACTTC
. TRBJ2-3 . TRBV4-3 CASSLERTDTQYF TGCGCCAGCAGCCTCGAGCGAACAGATACGCAGTATTTT
once TRBJ2-1 TRBD2 TRBV11-2 CASSPRGGRGLAAYNEQFF TGTGCCAGCAGCCCTAGGGGGGGGAGGGGACTAGCGGCCTACAATGAGCAGTTCTTC
few TRBJ1-6 . TRBV28 CATHRAQGSPLHF TGTGCCACGCACAGGGCCCAGGGTTCACCCCTCCACTTT